These T cell receptor beta chains were read from a single sample in a study of early T cells in non-severe SARS-CoV-2 infection. TCRdb recomputed calls from the 5' RACE reads with MiXCR, one row per CDR3 protein. The data contain 15,000 to 20,000 distinct CDR3 sequences, around 5.7% of them singletons. What was sequenced was whole blood. The receptors originated from an adult who was a healthcare worker with PCR-confirmed SARS-CoV-2 infection or an uninfected control (not recorded which). Each CDR3 is given with its conserved first and last residue. Each record gives: J gene, D gene, clone size, V gene, CDR3 protein, CDR3 DNA. The D gene is left open where the match is weak. Not every row has a clone size; where given, it reads once, few, many or a size class.

j_call: TRBJ2-5; d_call: TRBD2; clone_size: NA; v_call: TRBV3-1; cdr3_aa: CASSLKIPAQREKETQYF; cdr3_nt: TGTGCCAGCAGCCTCAAGATTCCCGCCCAGCGGGAGAAAGAGACCCAGTACTTC
j_call: TRBJ2-7; d_call: NA; clone_size: many; v_call: TRBV19; cdr3_aa: CASADSLSYEQYF; cdr3_nt: TGTGCCAGTGCGGACTCGCTCTCCTACGAGCAGTACTTC
j_call: TRBJ2-7; d_call: NA; clone_size: NA; v_call: TRBV28; cdr3_aa: CASNLGGRTHEQYF; cdr3_nt: TGTGCCAGCAACCTCGGGGGAAGGACCCACGAGCAGTACTTC
j_call: TRBJ2-7; d_call: NA; clone_size: many; v_call: TRBV20-1; cdr3_aa: CSAREGFGGAGEQYF; cdr3_nt: TGCAGTGCTAGAGAGGGGTTTGGGGGCGCGGGCGAGCAGTACTTC
j_call: TRBJ2-7; d_call: NA; clone_size: NA; v_call: TRBV27; cdr3_aa: CASRPSGGRGEQYF; cdr3_nt: TGTGCCAGCAGGCCCTCCGGGGGACGGGGAGAGCAGTACTTC
j_call: TRBJ1-1; d_call: NA; clone_size: few; v_call: TRBV6-6; cdr3_aa: CASSYSSGKPGAFF; cdr3_nt: TGTGCCAGCAGTTACTCGAGTGGAAAGCCGGGGGCTTTCTTT
j_call: TRBJ2-2; d_call: NA; clone_size: many; v_call: TRBV4-1; cdr3_aa: CASSQAGPRRGTGELFF; cdr3_nt: TGCGCCAGCAGCCAAGCGGGCCCTCGGAGGGGCACCGGGGAGCTGTTTTTT
j_call: TRBJ2-2; d_call: TRBD2; clone_size: many; v_call: TRBV3-1; cdr3_aa: CASSQGPAGNTGELFF; cdr3_nt: TGTGCCAGCAGCCAAGGTCCAGCGGGAAACACCGGGGAGCTGTTTTTT
j_call: TRBJ2-1; d_call: TRBD2; clone_size: many; v_call: TRBV5-1; cdr3_aa: CASSPETTSGTEVYNEQFF; cdr3_nt: TGCGCCAGCAGCCCAGAGACGACTAGCGGGACCGAAGTATACAATGAGCAGTTCTTC
j_call: TRBJ2-3; d_call: TRBD2; clone_size: many; v_call: TRBV6-1; cdr3_aa: CASSAGLAGGRADTQYF; cdr3_nt: TGTGCCAGCAGTGCGGGCCTAGCGGGAGGAAGGGCAGATACGCAGTATTTT
j_call: TRBJ2-7; d_call: NA; clone_size: many; v_call: TRBV19; cdr3_aa: CASSIGGEQYF; cdr3_nt: TGTGCCAGTAGTATCGGGGGTGAGCAGTACTTC
j_call: TRBJ2-3; d_call: TRBD2; clone_size: many; v_call: TRBV29-1; cdr3_aa: CSVPASGRVGDTQYF; cdr3_nt: TGCAGCGTTCCGGCTAGCGGGAGGGTTGGAGATACGCAGTATTTT
j_call: TRBJ2-2; d_call: TRBD1; clone_size: few; v_call: TRBV5-8; cdr3_aa: CASSFYRGPIGELFF; cdr3_nt: TGTGCCAGCAGCTTCTACAGGGGGCCGATCGGGGAGCTGTTTTTT
j_call: TRBJ2-1; d_call: TRBD2; clone_size: medium-sized; v_call: TRBV18; cdr3_aa: CASSLADLYNEQFF; cdr3_nt: TGTGCCAGCTCGCTAGCGGATTTGTACAATGAGCAGTTCTTC
j_call: TRBJ2-4; d_call: TRBD1; clone_size: few; v_call: TRBV10-2; cdr3_aa: CASSPDRGSTKNIQYF; cdr3_nt: TGCGCCAGCAGCCCGGACAGGGGGAGTACCAAAAACATTCAGTACTTC
j_call: TRBJ2-5; d_call: NA; clone_size: many; v_call: TRBV5-1; cdr3_aa: CASSFRDGETQYF; cdr3_nt: TGCGCCAGCAGCTTCCGGGACGGAGAGACCCAGTACTTC
j_call: TRBJ2-7; d_call: TRBD2; clone_size: medium-sized; v_call: TRBV9; cdr3_aa: CASSASTSGIYEQYF; cdr3_nt: TGTGCCAGCAGCGCCAGCACTAGCGGGATATACGAGCAGTACTTC
j_call: TRBJ1-4; d_call: TRBD1; clone_size: many; v_call: TRBV20-1; cdr3_aa: CSARATGTNEKLFF; cdr3_nt: TGCAGTGCTAGAGCGACAGGGACTAATGAAAAACTGTTTTTT
j_call: TRBJ1-5; d_call: NA; clone_size: many; v_call: TRBV30; cdr3_aa: CAWSTRGLYNQPQHF; cdr3_nt: TGTGCCTGGAGCACACGAGGCCTATACAATCAGCCCCAGCATTTT
j_call: TRBJ2-4; d_call: NA; clone_size: many; v_call: TRBV12-3/TRBV12-4; cdr3_aa: CASSFRGGKNIQYF; cdr3_nt: TGTGCCAGCAGTTTCAGGGGAGGCAAAAACATTCAGTACTTC
j_call: TRBJ2-5; d_call: NA; clone_size: many; v_call: TRBV11-2; cdr3_aa: CASSLDQETQYF; cdr3_nt: TGTGCCAGCAGCTTAGATCAAGAGACCCAGTACTTC